Shown below are 17 T cell receptor beta chains from a single sample sequenced in a study of T cells after yellow fever vaccination (dated by TCRdb to about 2019). The protocol used for the library was 5' RACE. Sequencing took place on an Illumina NovaSeq 6000. TCRdb reprocessing: public reads trimmed at Q25 with fastp, clones called with MiXCR, in-frame beta chains kept. Identical CDR3 protein sequences are pooled into one entry, listed with their most common genes and DNA. For this sample there are hundreds of thousands of distinct CDR3 sequences; under 15% appear just once. 2.5% to 4% of the sample is in the top ten clones. Interpreted using the paper, the treatment or condition label stands for: live attenuated yellow fever vaccine strain. The sample in question was CD4+ T cells sorted from PBMCs, obtained 15 days after the yellow fever booster vaccination. The receptors shown here come from a man between 18 and 35 years old who received the YFV17D yellow fever vaccine.

This clonotype was detected many times. This chain uses TRBV20-1 with TRBJ1-5; D gene unclear. V was clipped by 1 base and J by 1 base, with 8 bases between them. The germline gives CDR1 DFQATT, CDR2 SNEGSKA (reference sequence). This CDR3 has 14 amino acids. The CDR3 nucleotides read TGCAGTGCTAGAGCCGGGTCGAGCAATCAGCCCCAGCATTTT. Its protein product is CSARAGSSNQPQHF.

This clonotype showed up just a few times. This sequence joins TRBV29-1 and TRBJ1-4; the D is unclear. There are 13 residues in the CDR3. Per germline, CDR1 SQVTM and CDR2 ANQGSEA. V shed 2 bases and J shed 7 bases, with 11 bases lying between them. CDR3 in DNA: TGCAGCGTTGAAACAGTCGTGGGTGAAAAACTGTTTTTT. Amino acids: CSVETVVGEKLFF. The variable domain in full, completed from reference TRBV29-1 and TRBJ1-4, reads SAVISQKPSRDICQRGTSLTIQCQVDSQVTMMFWYRQQPGQSLTLIATANQGSEATYESGFVIDKFPISRPNLTFSTLTVSNMSPEDSSIYLCSVETVVGEKLFFGSGTQLSVL.

The genes are TRBV7-2 and TRBJ2-2; D might be TRBD2 (6 bases). CDR1 and CDR2 (germline): SGHTA, FQGNSA. The CDR3 sequence is 13 residues long. V lost 0 bases and J 7 bases, leaving 6 bases between the germline ends. The DNA for the CDR3 is TGTGCCAGCAGCTTAGCGGGGGGCGGGGAGCTGTTTTTT. Translation gives CASSLAGGGELFF.

This clonotype appeared many times. The genes are TRBV7-9 and TRBJ2-2, with no clear D. Trimming took 3 bases from V and 1 from J, leaving 0 bases between them. Germline V gene sequence: CDR1 SEHNR, CDR2 FQNEAQ (reference sequence). The CDR3 length is 12 residues. The CDR3: CASSLNTGELFF. The CDR3 DNA sequence: TGTGCCAGCAGCTTGAACACCGGGGAGCTGTTTTTT.

V and J are TRBV6-2 or TRBV6-3 and TRBJ2-5, with D uncertain. Trimming shortened V by 3 bases and J by 5 bases, and 10 bases separated the two germline ends. Germline V gene lookup returns CDR1 MNHEY and CDR2 SVGEGT. The CDR3 consists of 13 residues. The CDR3 reads CASSYVVGETQYF. In DNA, the CDR3 is TGTGCCAGCAGTTATGTCGTCGGGGAGACCCAGTACTTC.

In its sample, this clonotype was seen many times. The chain combines TRBV27 with TRBJ2-1; D assignment may be TRBD1 or TRBD2 (6 bases each). From germline, CDR1 is MNHEY and CDR2 SMNVEV (reference sequence). V lost 3 bases to trimming and J lost 2 bases, with 11 bases between them. This CDR3 has 15 residues. The CDR3 DNA sequence: TGTGCCAGCAGTTTCCGGGGGCTAACCTACAATGAGCAGTTCTTC. Translated: CASSFRGLTYNEQFF.

CDR3 residues: CASSSAGTGSGYEQYV. The CDR3 nucleotides are TGTGCCAGCAGTTCCGCCGGGACAGGGTCTGGTTACGAGCAGTACGTC. The chain links TRBV6-2 or TRBV6-3 to TRBJ2-7, with 9 bases that match TRBD1. The germline V gene encodes CDR1 MNHEY and CDR2 SVGEGT. The CDR3 has 16 residues. Trimming removed 4 bases from V and 4 bases from J; junction bases left unmatched: 11.

This sequence joins TRBV28 and TRBJ1-6; maybe TRBD1 (6 bases). This CDR3 is built from 15 residues. V lost 3 bases and J lost 7, with 13 bases in between. The V gene's germline CDR1 is MDHEN and CDR2 SYDVKM. The CDR3 bases are TGTGCCAGCAGTTTCGGGGGCCGGCGGAATTCACCCCTCCACTTT. Its translation is CASSFGGRRNSPLHF.

The genes are TRBV11-2 and TRBJ1-2; no firm D call. The CDR3 runs to 14 residues. Germline CDR1 reads SGHAT; CDR2 reads FQNNGV. With 1 base removed from V and 7 bases from J, the gap between germline ends came to 13 bases. The CDR3 protein is CASSLGQYNSGYTF. The CDR3 region has the DNA TGTGCCAGCAGCTTAGGGCAGTATAATTCTGGCTACACCTTC.

This clonotype was picked up many times. The gene calls are TRBV5-1 and TRBJ2-2; 9 bases are a match to TRBD2. Germline V gene sequence: CDR1 SGHRS, CDR2 YFSETQ. J lost 4 bases, V lost 0 bases, and 1 base had no gene match. CDR3 length equals 15 residues. The CDR3 sequence: CASSLGLAVTGELFF. DNA of the CDR3: TGCGCCAGCAGCTTGGGACTAGCGGTCACCGGGGAGCTGTTTTTT.

The V gene is TRBV5-1, the J gene TRBJ1-4, with 10 bases aligning to TRBD1. Germline V lookup: CDR1 SGHRS, CDR2 YFSETQ. After removal of 0 bases from V and 8 bases from J, the junction contained 4 bases not matched to a gene. CDR3 size: 15 residues. CDR3 sequence reads: CASSLAGTGVEKLFF. The CDR3 DNA sequence: TGCGCCAGCAGCTTGGCCGGGACAGGGGTGGAAAAACTGTTTTTT.

The chain couples TRBV5-4 to TRBJ1-2; D not certain. Trimming stripped 0 bases from V and 3 bases from J, with 9 bases between. The CDR3 runs to 14 residues. Germline V gene lookup returns CDR1 SGHNT and CDR2 YYREEE (reference sequence). The DNA of the CDR3 is TGTGCCAGCAGCTTGGAACCGACATACTATGGCTACACCTTC. It codes for CASSLEPTYYGYTF.

This clonotype was picked up many times. The chain employs TRBV5-1 and TRBJ2-7, with D possibly being TRBD1 (6 bases). Germline V gene sequence: CDR1 SGHRS, CDR2 YFSETQ. The V gene lost 4 bases and the J gene lost 0 bases, with 20 bases spanning the gap. This CDR3 is 17 amino acids long. CDR3 DNA sequence: TGCGCCAGCAGCCGGGACACCAAGACGGTCATCTCCTACGAGCAGTACTTC. Its protein is CASSRDTKTVISYEQYF.

This clonotype was observed a few times. The chain employs TRBV28 and TRBJ2-7, with D unclear. The CDR3 sequence is 13 residues long. Per the germline V gene, CDR1 is MDHEN and CDR2 is SYDVKM. Trimming left V 5 bases short and J 3 bases short, with 11 bases between. In DNA, the CDR3 is TGTGCCAGCAGTAGGGTTCGCGGCTACGAGCAGTACGTC. The encoded protein is CASSRVRGYEQYV.

This clonotype was detected only a few times. This chain connects TRBV24-1 to TRBJ1-3; no clear D gene. Germline values: CDR1 KGHDR, CDR2 SFDVKD. The CDR3 covers 17 residues. Between the trimmed V and J ends, which lost 2 bases and 0 bases, there was a span of 13 bases. The chain's CDR3 is CATSDSGPKSSGNTIYF. In nucleotides, the CDR3 is TGTGCCACCAGTGATTCCGGACCGAAGAGCTCTGGAAACACCATATATTTT.

This sequence joins TRBV5-6 and TRBJ1-2; 7 positions agree with TRBD1. This CDR3 contains 15 residues. Germline trimming cut 9 bases from V and 0 bases from J; bases unmatched to any gene: 11. CDR1 is SGHDT, CDR2 YYEEEE, per germline. The CDR3 is CATGQSHGANYGYTF. The CDR3 DNA follows: TGTGCCACGGGACAGTCCCACGGAGCTAACTATGGCTACACCTTC.

This sequence joins TRBV11-2 and TRBJ2-5; either TRBD1 or TRBD2 may supply D (6 bases each). Deletions cut 4 bases from V and 5 bases from J, with 14 bases between. The CDR3 has 14 amino acids. Germline V lookup: CDR1 SGHAT, CDR2 FQNNGV. CDR3: CASSWGAQGETQYF. CDR3 nucleotide sequence: TGTGCCAGCAGCTGGGGGGCTCAGGGGGAGACCCAGTACTTC.